This paragraph reports one TCR beta chain. This receptor's antigen is unknown. No per-base quality is available; no much larger clone lies one base away. The record originates from a study of blood T cell repertoires in COVID-19 (dated by TCRdb to 2020 to 2021). Study-level background: The collaborator samples originated in the United States, Italy and Spain and spanned the acute and convalescent phases of COVID-19. The samples were drawn from the first 160 participants of the ongoing ImmuneRACE study and from more than 1,000 subjects provided by 6 global collaborators. The dataset comprised deeply sampled blood TCRbeta repertoires from subjects exposed to, actively infected with, or recovered from COVID-19. HLA class I and class II types, where available, came from metadata supplied by the sample provider rather than from assay-based typing. A de-identified subject ID, COVID-19 status, age in years and sex were almost always included in the sample metadata. The repertoires were released in a freely available public database intended as a resource for research on the immune response to SARS-CoV-2. The material from the prospective study consisted of cDNA or gDNA derived from T cells, B-cell-depleted T cells, or PBMCs. Study-wide conclusions, independent of this receptor: The amount of clinical and demographic metadata varied by source and participant and was provided uncurated.

In Seattle, one collaborating source enrolled patients while the infection was active and tracked those patients longitudinally over the course of disease. Each collaborating institution followed its own protocols to collect whole blood in K2EDTA tubes. For TCRbeta analysis, collaborator samples were shipped as frozen whole blood, as isolated PBMCs, or as DNA extracted from either sample type. TCRbeta CDR3 regions were amplified from genomic DNA by means of the immunoSEQ Assay, a bias-controlled multiplex PCR. On the authors' methods: The number of nucleated cells in each sample was estimated by amplification of reference gene primers within the assay. Sequence reads were collapsed and filtered to measure the absolute abundance of every unique TCRbeta CDR3 rearrangement. For each sample, productive Simpson clonality was calculated as the square root of Simpson's diversity index across productive rearrangements. This is the immuneACCESS table as TCRdb keeps it, with only in-frame sequences that have V and J called. A part of the clones is gone; compared with another copy, unresolved V genes explain less than half, and the rest is unexplained. V and J calls and clone size are as listed in that table; D and trimming were resolved from the DNA. A total of roughly 200,000 clones appear in this sample, roughly 79% of them only once. 11% of the sample is held by the ten biggest clonotypes.

After removal of 3 bases from V and 7 bases from J, the junction retains 1 base not matched to a gene. From the germline V gene (reference sequence), CDR1 is LNHDA and CDR2 is SQIVND. The CDR3 runs 14 residues from the cysteine to the phenylalanine. The sequence is cut down to CDR3 DNA, 42 bases in frame from base 1. This sequence uses TRBV19 and TRBJ2-1; 12 junctional bases match TRBD2. This receptor was obtained from a woman aged 40 to 50 with COVID-19, enrolled during active disease. Sequencing was done on a sample of peripheral blood. Read as DNA, the sequence is TGTGCCAGTAGTATTCTAGCGGGGGGGAATGAGCAGTTCTTC. This yields the protein CASSILAGGNEQFF.